The 28 T cell receptor beta chains below come from one sample, sequenced in a study of blood T cells in healthy people across ages. PCR was performed a second time for about 7 to 12 cycles using a sample-barcoded 5' primer and a J-beta primer mix. From the 5' RACE reads, TCRdb called clonotypes with MiXCR, one entry per CDR3 protein. The sample contains some 800,000 distinct CDR3 sequences, approximately 44% of which appear only once. The material sequenced was blood. These receptors were obtained from a man aged 55 to 70 in good health.

This chain uses TRBV20-1 with TRBJ2-4, with D possibly matching TRBD1 (6 bases). Trimming took off 6 bases at V and 1 base at J, with 13 bases between the two ends. The CDR3 extends over 14 amino acids. Germline V gene sequence: CDR1 DFQATT, CDR2 SNEGSKA (reference sequence). The CDR3 here is CSARRDTAKNIQYF. The CDR3 DNA sequence: TGCAGTGCCAGAAGGGACACGGCCAAAAACATTCAGTACTTC.

This chain connects TRBV7-8 to TRBJ2-5; 7 bases are shared with TRBD1. The CDR3 covers 16 residues. Trimming took 5 bases from V and 2 from J; bases not matched to a gene: 11. The germline V gene has CDR1 SGHVS and CDR2 FQNEAQ. In nucleotides, the CDR3 is TGTGCCAGCAGCCCACTGAAGACAGGGCGTCAAGAGACCCAGTACTTC. Translating it yields CASSPLKTGRQETQYF.

This clonotype was seen only a few times. This chain uses TRBV20-1 with TRBJ1-2, with D perhaps TRBD1 (5 bases). Trimming removed 2 bases from V and 3 bases from J, with 16 bases in between. Germline V gives CDR1 DFQATT, CDR2 SNEGSKA (reference sequence). This CDR3 spans 15 amino acids. The CDR3 sequence is CSARHLDTEDYGYTF. The CDR3 DNA sequence: TGCAGTGCTAGACATTTGGACACCGAGGACTATGGCTACACCTTC.

This clonotype was observed a handful of times. Here the CDR3 reads CASSPLGGNYGYTF. CDR3 DNA sequence: TGTGCCAGCAGCCCCTTAGGGGGTAACTATGGCTACACCTTC. V is TRBV3-1 and J is TRBJ1-2, with D perhaps TRBD1 (6 bases). The germline V gene encodes CDR1 LGHDT and CDR2 YNNKEL (reference sequence). The V end was cut by 4 bases, the J end by 1 base, with 10 bases between. The CDR3 loop spans 14 amino acids.

This clonotype occurred once. The chain is built from TRBV11-3 and TRBJ1-2; TRBD1 matches at 8 bases. The V gene's germline CDR1 is SGHNT and CDR2 YENEEA. This CDR3 has 15 amino acids. Losses at the gene ends were 0 bases for V and 7 bases for J; bases not matched to a gene: 7. DNA for the CDR3: TGTGCCAGCAGCTTAGATCAAAACACAGGGGGTGGCTACACCTTC. Its translation is CASSLDQNTGGGYTF.

This clonotype was counted a few times. The J gene is TRBJ2-1, the V gene TRBV4-3; perhaps TRBD2 as D (6 bases). With 1 base removed from V and 0 bases from J, the gap between germline ends came to 13 bases. The CDR3 covers 17 residues. Germline lookup yields CDR1 LGHNA and CDR2 YSLEER. The DNA for the CDR3 is TGCGCCAGCAGCCAAGCACCTGGGGGGAGCTCCTACAATGAGCAGTTCTTC. This encodes CASSQAPGGSSYNEQFF.

V gene TRBV30 combines with J gene TRBJ1-3; weak D call: TRBD1 (6 bases). Germline lookup yields CDR1 GTSNPN and CDR2 SVGIG (reference sequence). The CDR3 contains 17 residues. V dropped 0 bases and J dropped 4 bases, with 19 bases sitting between them. This chain's CDR3 is CAWSVLTGTGSGNTIYF. For the CDR3, the DNA is TGTGCCTGGAGTGTACTCACGGGTACAGGGTCCGGAAACACCATATATTTT.

The genes are TRBV20-1 and TRBJ1-2; D is ambiguous. The CDR3 runs to 13 residues. Germline-derived CDR1 and CDR2 are DFQATT and SNEGSKA (reference sequence). V was shortened by 3 bases and J by 4 bases, with 12 bases between the two germline ends. The CDR3 DNA is TGCAGTGCTAGTACTGGAGCTACCTATGGCTACACCTTC. Translating gives CSASTGATYGYTF.

This rearrangement joins TRBV6-1 to TRBJ2-1; no firm D call. The assigned J gene may be wrong: the sequence end matches TRBJ2-7 better. Germline loops: CDR1 MNHNS, CDR2 SASEGT. The CDR3 is 14 amino acids. The CDR3, as DNA: TGTGCCACCCATGACCTAAATCGCTACAATGAGCAGTACTTC. Encoded protein: CATHDLNRYNEQYF.

The CDR3 DNA sequence: TGTGCCAGCAGCGTTAGCGGGGGAGAATACAATGAGCAGTTCTTC. This gives the protein CASSVSGGEYNEQFF. This chain connects TRBV9 to TRBJ2-1, with 9 positions matching TRBD2. V lost 2 bases and J lost 4; bases outside the gene matches: 4. Per germline, CDR1 SGDLS and CDR2 YYNGEE. This CDR3 is 15 amino acids long.

The chain carries TRBV7-3 and TRBJ2-5; D remains ambiguous. This CDR3 has 15 amino acids. The germline V and J ends were trimmed by 2 bases and 5 bases, with 15 bases remaining between them. Germline V gene sequence: CDR1 SGHTA, CDR2 FQGTGA. CDR3 coding DNA: TGTGCCAGCAGCTTACTCGGGCAACGCTCGGAGACCCAGTACTTC. Translated: CASSLLGQRSETQYF.

The V and J genes are TRBV6-5 and TRBJ2-5; 13 nucleotides line up with TRBD2. This CDR3 has 14 residues. CDR1 is MNHEY, CDR2 SVGAGI, per germline. The V and J ends lost 8 bases and 5 bases, in that order; junction bases with no gene match: 5. CDR3 sequence reads: CASWGLAGSETQYF. The CDR3 bases are TGTGCCAGCTGGGGACTAGCGGGGAGTGAGACCCAGTACTTC.

The V call is TRBV12-3 or TRBV12-4, the J call TRBJ1-5; 8 nucleotides agree with TRBD1. Trimming cost V 3 bases and J 7 bases; bases outside gene matches: 5. The CDR3 is 14 amino acids. CDR3 DNA: TGTGCCAGCAGTTTTCAGGGGGCGGGCCAGCCCCAGCATTTT. Translation: CASSFQGAGQPQHF.

This clonotype was found a few times. The chain employs TRBV25-1 and TRBJ1-1; possibly TRBD1 for D (5 bases). This CDR3 has 16 residues. Between the trimmed V and J ends, which lost 0 bases and 3 bases, there was a span of 14 bases. Germline lookup yields CDR1 MGHDK and CDR2 SYGVNS. The CDR3 nucleotides are TGTGCCAGCAGTGAATATAAAGCAGTGGGGGACACTGAAGCTTTCTTT. Encoded protein: CASSEYKAVGDTEAFF.

This clonotype has only one observation. The gene calls are TRBV9 and TRBJ2-5, with 14 nucleotides matching TRBD2. The germline V gene encodes CDR1 SGDLS and CDR2 YYNGEE. The CDR3 totals 17 residues. The J segment lost 5 bases and the V segment lost 3 bases, leaving 9 bases of the junction unmatched. The CDR3 loop reads CASSGGTSGGTEETQYF. CDR3 sequence (DNA): TGTGCCAGCAGCGGAGGGACTAGCGGGGGCACGGAGGAGACCCAGTACTTC.

This sequence joins TRBV6-4 and TRBJ2-4, with 8 bases lining up with TRBD1. Near its end, the DNA agrees better with TRBJ2-7, so the J call may be wrong. The CDR3 has 14 residues. From germline, CDR1 is MRHNA and CDR2 SNTAGT. The CDR3 nucleotides are TGTGCCAGCAGTGGGGACAGGTTGAACTACGAGCAGTACTTC. Translation gives CASSGDRLNYEQYF.

This CDR3 reads CASSLAQSGGGKSGYTF. The CDR3 nucleotides are TGTGCCAGCAGCTTAGCGCAATCAGGCGGGGGGAAGAGTGGCTACACCTTC. This chain joins TRBV7-2 and TRBJ1-2; tentative D call: TRBD1 (5 bases). V gave up 0 bases and J gave up 7 bases, with 21 bases separating them. This CDR3 contains 17 residues. Germline V gene sequence: CDR1 SGHTA, CDR2 FQGNSA.

The J gene is TRBJ2-1, the V gene TRBV7-2; 12 nucleotides align to TRBD2. Germline CDR1 and CDR2: SGHTA and FQGNSA. The CDR3 extends over 19 amino acids. J was trimmed by 4 bases and V by 3 bases; bases with no gene match: 13. CDR3 loop: CASSFRLAGDQLLYNEQFF. Here the CDR3 DNA reads TGTGCCAGCAGCTTTAGACTAGCGGGGGATCAACTCCTATACAATGAGCAGTTCTTC.

The V call is TRBV29-1, the J call TRBJ2-2; TRBD1 or TRBD2 may be the D gene (6 bases each). The CDR3 is made up of 16 amino acids. V was clipped by 4 bases and J by 5 bases, with 20 bases between them. Germline V gene lookup returns CDR1 SQVTM and CDR2 ANQGSEA. CDR3 amino acids: CSVALTGPRGTGELFF. The CDR3 DNA sequence: TGCAGCGTTGCCCTAACAGGGCCGCGGGGTACCGGGGAGCTGTTTTTT.

The chain carries TRBV30 and TRBJ1-2; D is uncertain. Looked up from germline, CDR1 is GTSNPN and CDR2 is SVGIG (reference sequence). Trimming left V 0 bases short and J 2 bases short, with 7 bases between. The CDR3 runs to 13 residues. The CDR3 sequence: CAWSVPWNYGYTF. The CDR3 DNA is TGTGCCTGGAGTGTACCCTGGAACTATGGCTACACCTTC.

This clonotype was recorded a few times. The CDR3 here is CASSFSPTSGGSEQFF. CDR3 sequence (DNA): TGCGCCAGCAGCTTTTCCCCGACTAGCGGGGGCTCTGAGCAGTTCTTC. The rearrangement links TRBV5-1 to TRBJ2-1; 12 nucleotides agree with TRBD2. Per the germline V gene, CDR1 is SGHRS and CDR2 is YFSETQ. This CDR3 is 16 amino acids long. J was trimmed by 9 bases and V by 2 bases; bases with no gene match: 9.

Concerning this clonotype itself: Sequence at one end of the junction differs from germline and may be a read error. The rearrangement links TRBV5-1 to TRBJ2-3; D is undetermined. Germline V CDR1 and CDR2: SGHRS, YFSETQ. The length of the CDR3 is 14 residues. CDR3: CASTSQYSTDTQYF. The DNA of the CDR3 is TGTGCCAGCACCTCGCAGTATTCCACAGATACGCAGTATTTT.

This chain connects TRBV20-1 to TRBJ2-7; D gene ambiguous. The CDR3 contains 11 residues. Germline CDR1 is DFQATT and CDR2 is SNEGSKA (reference sequence). The germline V and J ends were trimmed by 7 bases and 3 bases, with 10 bases remaining between them. CDR3 loop: CSGKKLYEQYF. Here the CDR3 DNA reads TGCAGTGGTAAAAAACTCTACGAGCAGTACTTC.

The chain employs TRBV12-3 or TRBV12-4 and TRBJ2-7; TRBD1 is a possible D gene (6 bases). The length of the CDR3 is 16 residues. V dropped 5 bases and J dropped 4 bases, with 21 bases sitting between them. CDR3 loop: CASSRRSGQGPYEQYF. In DNA, the CDR3 is TGTGCCAGCAGTCGGAGGTCCGGGCAGGGGCCGTACGAGCAGTACTTC.

A few counts support this clonotype. The rearrangement uses TRBV4-3 and TRBJ1-5; D not resolved. From germline, CDR1 is LGHNA and CDR2 YSLEER. The CDR3 is 13 amino acids. Trimming removed 0 bases at V and 6 bases at J, with 6 bases between. DNA for the CDR3: TGCGCCAGCAGCCAAGAGAAGCGTCAGCCCCAGCATTTT. Amino acids: CASSQEKRQPQHF.

The J gene is TRBJ2-5, the V gene TRBV3-1; perhaps TRBD2 as D (5 bases). Trimming left V 5 bases short and J 5 bases short, with 18 bases between. Germline V gene lookup returns CDR1 LGHDT and CDR2 YNNKEL (reference sequence). This CDR3 comprises 15 residues. As DNA, the CDR3 is TGTGCCAGCAGCGGGGTTGAGGGTCTGACGGAGACCCAGTACTTC. Protein sequence: CASSGVEGLTETQYF.

The table lists this clonotype with a few counts. The chain is built from TRBV18 and TRBJ2-4; D remains ambiguous. Germline loops: CDR1 KGHSH, CDR2 LQKENI. The V end lost 3 bases, the J end lost 0 bases, and 15 bases lay between the germline ends. The CDR3 runs 17 residues. The CDR3, as DNA: TGTGCCAGCTCACCCCAGAGGACGGATCTAGCCAAAAACATTCAGTACTTC. Its protein product is CASSPQRTDLAKNIQYF.

V is TRBV10-3 and J is TRBJ2-5; D tentatively fits TRBD1 or TRBD2 (6 bases each). The germline V gene has CDR1 ENHRY and CDR2 SYGVKD. This CDR3 region has 15 residues. Trimming stripped 3 bases from V and 2 bases from J, with 13 bases between. CDR3 in amino acids: CAISDPGGKQETQYF. In nucleotides, the CDR3 is TGTGCCATCAGTGACCCCGGGGGCAAACAAGAGACCCAGTACTTC.